The present entry profiles one T cell receptor (beta chain) with its context. Genomic DNA of every subset was divided equally among multiple immunoSEQ plates. Each unsorted PBMC replicate got 300 ng genomic DNA, roughly 30,000 genomes. Per the authors' pipeline: Quality scores were absent from the junction-only immunoSEQ sequences, so filtering differed. Profiled with immunoSEQ multiplex PCR; TCRdb holds only in-frame clones, not every one. V, J and clone size are taken as reported in that table, and D and trimming were inferred from the DNA itself. The table records about 470,000 clones, around 75% of them present only once. This specimen belongs to a study of shared clonotypes between healthy human individuals. The length of the CDR3 is 15 residues. V dropped 2 bases and J dropped 5 bases, with 13 bases sitting between them. Germline values: CDR1 LNHDA, CDR2 SQIVND (reference sequence).

The sequence was obtained from a woman in her forties in good health. Some clones in this sample may be carry-over from other donors' samples. The chain has TRBV19 and TRBJ2-1; a possible D gene is TRBD2 (5 bases). Sequencing was performed on PBMCs. The CDR3 DNA is TGTGCCAGTAGTATATTCCTAGTTAGCGACAATGAGCAGTTCTTC. Its translation: CASSIFLVSDNEQFF.